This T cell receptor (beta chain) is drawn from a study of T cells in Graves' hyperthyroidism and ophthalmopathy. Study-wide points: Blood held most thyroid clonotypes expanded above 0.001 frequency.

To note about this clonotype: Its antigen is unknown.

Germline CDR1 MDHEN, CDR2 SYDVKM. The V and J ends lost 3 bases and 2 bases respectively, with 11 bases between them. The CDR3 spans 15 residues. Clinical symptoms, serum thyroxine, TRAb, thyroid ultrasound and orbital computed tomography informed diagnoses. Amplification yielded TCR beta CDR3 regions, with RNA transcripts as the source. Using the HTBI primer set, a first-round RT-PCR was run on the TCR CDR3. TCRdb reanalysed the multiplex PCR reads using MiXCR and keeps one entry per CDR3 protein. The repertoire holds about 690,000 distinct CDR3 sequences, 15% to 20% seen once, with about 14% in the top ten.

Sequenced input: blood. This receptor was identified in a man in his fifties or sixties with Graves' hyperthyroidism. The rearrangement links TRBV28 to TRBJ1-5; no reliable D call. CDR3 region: CASSLVVVGNQPQHF. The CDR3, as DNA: TGTGCCAGCAGTTTGGTGGTAGTTGGCAATCAGCCCCAGCATTTT.